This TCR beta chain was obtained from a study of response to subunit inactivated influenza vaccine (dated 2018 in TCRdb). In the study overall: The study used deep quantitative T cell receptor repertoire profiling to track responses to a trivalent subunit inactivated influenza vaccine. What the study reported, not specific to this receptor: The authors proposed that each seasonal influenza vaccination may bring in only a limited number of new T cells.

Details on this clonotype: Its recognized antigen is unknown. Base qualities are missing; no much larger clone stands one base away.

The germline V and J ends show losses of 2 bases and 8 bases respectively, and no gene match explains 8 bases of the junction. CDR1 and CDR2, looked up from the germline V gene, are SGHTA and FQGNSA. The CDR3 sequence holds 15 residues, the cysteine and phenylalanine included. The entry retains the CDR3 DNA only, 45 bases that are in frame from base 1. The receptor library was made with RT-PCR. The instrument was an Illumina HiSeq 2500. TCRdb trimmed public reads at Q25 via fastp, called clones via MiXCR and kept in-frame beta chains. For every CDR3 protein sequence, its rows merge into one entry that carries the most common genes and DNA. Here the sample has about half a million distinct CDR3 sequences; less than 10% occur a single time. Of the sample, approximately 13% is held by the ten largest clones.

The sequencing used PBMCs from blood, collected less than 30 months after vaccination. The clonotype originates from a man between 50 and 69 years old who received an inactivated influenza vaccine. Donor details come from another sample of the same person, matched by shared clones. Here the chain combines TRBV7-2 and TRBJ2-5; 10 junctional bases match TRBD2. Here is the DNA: TGTGCCAGCAGCTTAATGAATAGCGGGGGGAAAACCCAGTACTTC. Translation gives CASSLMNSGGKTQYF.